This T cell receptor beta chain was observed in a study of CD8 T cells in ankylosing spondylitis (dated by TCRdb to 2016 to 2017). As for the study more broadly: The study set out to find disease-linked TCR variants by profiling T cell receptor beta repertoires in ankylosing spondylitis patients and healthy donors. In total, the full study cohort was made up of roughly 110 healthy donors and about two dozen ankylosing spondylitis patients. Peripheral blood was sampled, and synovial fluid was additionally collected from ankylosing spondylitis patients.

This sample was sequenced with an Illumina HiSeq 2500. Quantitative 5'-RACE with molecular barcodes was used to prepare TCR beta libraries. The paper's processing steps were these. Disease-linked TCR variants were identified with a new computational method built on a probabilistic model of VDJ rearrangement. TCRdb's own reprocessing of the public reads used fastp at Q25 and MiXCR and kept productive beta chains. Rows are combined by CDR3 protein, so each entry shows the most common genes and DNA. TCRdb's processing, not the authors' own work, is the source of the V and J calls. The sample table records a few hundred thousand distinct CDR3 sequences; 15% to 20% of these occur just once. Around 33% of the sample lies in the top ten. The CDR3 spans 11 residues, from the cysteine through the phenylalanine. Of all the DNA, just the CDR3 is kept, 33 bases in frame from base 1. Trimming at the junction amounts to 8 bases on V and 8 bases on J, and the germline ends lie 9 bases apart. Based on the germline V gene (reference sequence), the CDR1 and CDR2 sequences are MNHNY and SVGAGI.

The sample holds a few counts of this clonotype. Its antigen is still unknown. Qualities for individual bases were not recorded, and no much larger clone is one base off. Paper-wide results and their limitations: According to the report, matched synovial fluid samples from ankylosing spondylitis patients were significantly enriched for the disease-linked clones. In peripheral blood, the disease-linked clones were found at relatively low frequencies and had a CD8+ phenotype. A TCR beta motif made up of under ten highly homologous amino acid variants appeared to be characteristic of blood from ankylosing spondylitis patients. Some motif variants had previously been reported in the synovial fluid and blood of reactive arthritis patients, which suggests shared mechanisms of disease initiation.

Here the chain combines TRBV6-6 and TRBJ2-2; the D gene assignment is ambiguous. This receptor was taken from a male donor with ankylosing spondylitis or in good health (not recorded which). Sequencing input: blood, either unsorted or a sorted T cell fraction (not recorded which). The CDR3 sequence is CASQAAGELFF. The DNA sequence follows: TGTGCCAGCCAGGCTGCGGGGGAGCTGTTTTTT.